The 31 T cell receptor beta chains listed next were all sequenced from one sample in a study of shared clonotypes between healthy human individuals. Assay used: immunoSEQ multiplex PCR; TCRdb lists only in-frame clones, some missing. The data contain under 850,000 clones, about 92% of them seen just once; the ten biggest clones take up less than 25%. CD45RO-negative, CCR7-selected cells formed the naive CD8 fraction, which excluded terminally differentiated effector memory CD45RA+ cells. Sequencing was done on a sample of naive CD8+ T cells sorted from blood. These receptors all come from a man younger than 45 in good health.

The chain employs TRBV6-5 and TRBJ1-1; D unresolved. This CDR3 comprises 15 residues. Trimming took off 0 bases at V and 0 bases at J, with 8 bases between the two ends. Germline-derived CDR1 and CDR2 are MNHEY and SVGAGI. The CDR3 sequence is CASSYSAPVNTEAFF. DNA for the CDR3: TGTGCCAGCAGTTACTCCGCCCCCGTGAACACTGAAGCTTTCTTT.

The CDR3 protein is CASSWGGTYNEQFF. CDR3 DNA: TGTGCCAGCAGCTGGGGGGGGACCTACAATGAGCAGTTCTTC. This chain uses TRBV27 with TRBJ2-1, with TRBD2 matching 7 bases. This CDR3 has 14 amino acids. Germline CDR1 MNHEY, CDR2 SMNVEV (reference sequence). The V gene end was trimmed by 6 bases and the J gene end by 2 bases; junction bases not matched to a gene: 4.

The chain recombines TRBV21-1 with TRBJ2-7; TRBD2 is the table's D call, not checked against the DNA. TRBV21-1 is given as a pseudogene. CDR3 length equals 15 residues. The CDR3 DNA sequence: TGTGCCAGCAGCCCACGGGAGGAGGGATCCTACGAGCAGTACTTC. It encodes CASSPREEGSYEQYF.

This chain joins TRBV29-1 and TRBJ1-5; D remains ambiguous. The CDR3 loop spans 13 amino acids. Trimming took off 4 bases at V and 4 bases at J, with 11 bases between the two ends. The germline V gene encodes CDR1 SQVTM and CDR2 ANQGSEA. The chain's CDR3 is CSVAGEPNQPQHF. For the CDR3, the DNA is TGCAGCGTTGCTGGTGAGCCGAATCAGCCCCAGCATTTT.

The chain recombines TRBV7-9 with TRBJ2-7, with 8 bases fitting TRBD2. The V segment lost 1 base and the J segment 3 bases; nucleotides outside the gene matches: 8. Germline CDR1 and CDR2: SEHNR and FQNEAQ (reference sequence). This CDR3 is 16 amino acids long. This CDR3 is CASSLVGSGSLYEQYF. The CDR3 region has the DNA TGTGCCAGCAGCTTAGTGGGCAGCGGGAGCCTCTACGAGCAGTACTTC.

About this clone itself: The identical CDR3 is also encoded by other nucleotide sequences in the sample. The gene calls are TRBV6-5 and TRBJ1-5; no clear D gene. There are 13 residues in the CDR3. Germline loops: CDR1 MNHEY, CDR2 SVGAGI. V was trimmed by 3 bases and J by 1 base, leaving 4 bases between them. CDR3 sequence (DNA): TGTGCCAGCAGTTATGACAGCAATCAGCCCCAGCATTTT. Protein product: CASSYDSNQPQHF.

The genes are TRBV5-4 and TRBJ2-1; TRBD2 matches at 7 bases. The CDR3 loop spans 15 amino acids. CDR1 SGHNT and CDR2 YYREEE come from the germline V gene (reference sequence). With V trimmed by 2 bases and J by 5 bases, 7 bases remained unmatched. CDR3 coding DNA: TGTGCCAGCAGCTTAACAGCGGGGATTGACAATGAGCAGTTCTTC. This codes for CASSLTAGIDNEQFF.

The CDR3 sequence: CASSWGNGYTF. The CDR3 DNA is TGTGCCAGCAGTTGGGGGAATGGCTACACCTTC. This chain connects TRBV28 to TRBJ1-2; maybe TRBD1 (5 bases). The CDR3 is made up of 11 amino acids. The V end lost 4 bases, the J end lost 6 bases, and 6 bases lay between the germline ends. Per germline, CDR1 MDHEN and CDR2 SYDVKM.

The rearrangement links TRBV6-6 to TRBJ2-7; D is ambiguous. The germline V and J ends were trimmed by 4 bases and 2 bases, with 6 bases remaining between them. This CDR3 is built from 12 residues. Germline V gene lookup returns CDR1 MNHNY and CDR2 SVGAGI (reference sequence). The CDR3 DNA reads TGTGCCAGCAGTTCCCCTACCTACGAGCAGTACTTC. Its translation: CASSSPTYEQYF.

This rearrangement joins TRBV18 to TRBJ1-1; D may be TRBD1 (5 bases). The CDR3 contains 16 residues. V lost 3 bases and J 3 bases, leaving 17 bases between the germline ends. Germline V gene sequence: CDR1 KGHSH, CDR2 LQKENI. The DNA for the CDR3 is TGTGCCAGCTCACCGGAATCTGGGGCGAGGGACACTGAAGCTTTCTTT. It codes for CASSPESGARDTEAFF.

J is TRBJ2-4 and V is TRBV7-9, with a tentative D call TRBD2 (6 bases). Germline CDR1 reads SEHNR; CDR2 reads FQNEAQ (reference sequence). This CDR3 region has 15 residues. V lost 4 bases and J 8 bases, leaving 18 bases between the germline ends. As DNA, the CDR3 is TGTGCCAGCAGCTCATTAGTCGGGGGAAAGGACATTCAGTACTTC. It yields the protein CASSSLVGGKDIQYF.

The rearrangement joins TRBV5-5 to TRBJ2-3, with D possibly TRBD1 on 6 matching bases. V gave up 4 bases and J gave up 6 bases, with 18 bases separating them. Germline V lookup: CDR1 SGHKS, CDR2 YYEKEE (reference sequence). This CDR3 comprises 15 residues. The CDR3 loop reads CASSDGTRHTDTQYF. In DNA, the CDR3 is TGTGCCAGCAGCGACGGGACACGCCACACCGATACGCAGTATTTT.

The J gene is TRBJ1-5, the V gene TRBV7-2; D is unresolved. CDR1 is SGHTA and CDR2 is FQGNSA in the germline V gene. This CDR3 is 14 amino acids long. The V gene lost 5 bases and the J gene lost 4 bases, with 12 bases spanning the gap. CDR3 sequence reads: CASSASVPNQPQHF. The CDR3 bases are TGTGCCAGCAGCGCCTCGGTCCCAAATCAGCCCCAGCATTTT.

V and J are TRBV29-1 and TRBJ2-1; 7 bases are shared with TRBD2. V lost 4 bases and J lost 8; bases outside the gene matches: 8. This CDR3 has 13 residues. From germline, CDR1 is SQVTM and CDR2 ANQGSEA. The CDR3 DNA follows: TGCAGCGTTGTGCGGGAGAATAGGGATGAGCAGTTCTTC. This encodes CSVVRENRDEQFF.

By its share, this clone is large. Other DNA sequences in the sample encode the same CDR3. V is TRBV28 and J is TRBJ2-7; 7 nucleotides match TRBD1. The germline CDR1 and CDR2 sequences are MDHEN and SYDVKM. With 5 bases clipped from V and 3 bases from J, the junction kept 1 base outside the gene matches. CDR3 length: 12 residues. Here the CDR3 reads CASSGTDYEQYF. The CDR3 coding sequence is TGTGCCAGCAGTGGGACAGACTACGAGCAGTACTTC.

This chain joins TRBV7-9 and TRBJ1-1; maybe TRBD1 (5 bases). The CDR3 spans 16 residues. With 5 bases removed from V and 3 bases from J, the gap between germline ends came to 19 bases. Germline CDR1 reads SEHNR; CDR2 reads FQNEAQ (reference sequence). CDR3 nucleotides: TGTGCCAGCAGCCCAAACGCTGGATGGGGGGACACTGAAGCTTTCTTT. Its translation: CASSPNAGWGDTEAFF.

This chain's CDR3 is CASSQRTGGTITNEQYF. CDR3 coding DNA: TGTGCCAGCAGCCAACGGACAGGGGGCACCATCACGAACGAGCAGTACTTC. This chain links TRBV4-2 with TRBJ2-7; TRBD1 matches 11 bases. Germline V CDR1 and CDR2: LGHNA, YNFKEQ. The V gene end was trimmed by 2 bases and the J gene end by 5 bases; junction bases not matched to a gene: 11. This CDR3 spans 17 amino acids.

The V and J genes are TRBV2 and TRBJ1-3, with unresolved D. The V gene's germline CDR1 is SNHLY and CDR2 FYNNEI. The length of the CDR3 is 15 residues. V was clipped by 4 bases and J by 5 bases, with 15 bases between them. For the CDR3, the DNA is TGTGCCAGCAGTGGAGTATCCCCGATAAGAAACACCATATATTTT. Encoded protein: CASSGVSPIRNTIYF.

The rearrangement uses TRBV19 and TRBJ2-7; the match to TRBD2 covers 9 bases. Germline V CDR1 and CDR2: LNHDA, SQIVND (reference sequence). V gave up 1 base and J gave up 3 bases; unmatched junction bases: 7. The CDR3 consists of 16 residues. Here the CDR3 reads CASSIVPSGTLYEQYF. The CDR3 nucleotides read TGTGCCAGTAGTATAGTTCCTAGCGGGACGCTCTACGAGCAGTACTTC. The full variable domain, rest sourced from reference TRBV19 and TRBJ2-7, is DGGITQSPKYLFRKEGQNVTLSCEQNLNHDAMYWYRQDPGQGLRLIYYSQIVNDFQKGDIAEGYSVSREKKESFPLTVTSAQKNPTAFYLCASSIVPSGTLYEQYFGPGTRLTVT.

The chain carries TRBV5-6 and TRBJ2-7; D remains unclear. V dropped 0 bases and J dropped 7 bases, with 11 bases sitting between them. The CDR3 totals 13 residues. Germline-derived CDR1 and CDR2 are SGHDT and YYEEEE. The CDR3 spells CASSLARWGEQYF. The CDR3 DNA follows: TGTGCCAGCAGCTTGGCCCGTTGGGGTGAGCAGTACTTC.

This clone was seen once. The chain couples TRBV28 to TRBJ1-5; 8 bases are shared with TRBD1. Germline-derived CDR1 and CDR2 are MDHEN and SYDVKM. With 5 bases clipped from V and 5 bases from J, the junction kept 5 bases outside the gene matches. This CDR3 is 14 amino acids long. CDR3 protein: CASSDDRGYQPQHF. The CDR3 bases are TGTGCCAGCAGTGATGACAGGGGTTATCAGCCCCAGCATTTT.

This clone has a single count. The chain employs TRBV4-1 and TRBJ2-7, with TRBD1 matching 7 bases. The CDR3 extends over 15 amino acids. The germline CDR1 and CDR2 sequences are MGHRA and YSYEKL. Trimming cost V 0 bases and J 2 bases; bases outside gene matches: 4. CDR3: CASSQDGTEAYEQYF. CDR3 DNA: TGCGCCAGCAGCCAAGACGGGACAGAAGCCTACGAGCAGTACTTC.

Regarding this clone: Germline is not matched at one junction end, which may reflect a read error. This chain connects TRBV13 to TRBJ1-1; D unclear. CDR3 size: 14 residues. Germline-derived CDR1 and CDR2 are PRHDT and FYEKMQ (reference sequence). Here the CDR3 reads CASTLVLGNTEAFF. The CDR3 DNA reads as TGTGCCAGCACCTTAGTCTTGGGGAACACTGAAGCTTTCTTT.

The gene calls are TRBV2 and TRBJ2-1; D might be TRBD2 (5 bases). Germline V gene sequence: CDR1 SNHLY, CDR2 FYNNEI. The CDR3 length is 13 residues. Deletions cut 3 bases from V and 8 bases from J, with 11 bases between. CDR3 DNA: TGTGCCAGCAGTGACGGGGAGCTCGATGAGCAGTTCTTC. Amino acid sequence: CASSDGELDEQFF. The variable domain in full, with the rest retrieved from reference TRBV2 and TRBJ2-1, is EPEVTQTPSHQVTQMGQEVILRCVPISNHLYFYWYRQILGQKVEFLVSFYNNEISEKSEIFDDQFSVERPDGSNFTLKIRSTKLEDSAMYFCASSDGELDEQFFGPGTRLTVL.

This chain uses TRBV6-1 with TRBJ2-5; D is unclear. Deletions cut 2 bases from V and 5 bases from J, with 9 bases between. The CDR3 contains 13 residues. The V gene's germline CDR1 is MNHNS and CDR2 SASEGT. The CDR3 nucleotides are TGTGCCAGCAGTGAAATCATCACGGAGACCCAGTACTTC. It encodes CASSEIITETQYF.

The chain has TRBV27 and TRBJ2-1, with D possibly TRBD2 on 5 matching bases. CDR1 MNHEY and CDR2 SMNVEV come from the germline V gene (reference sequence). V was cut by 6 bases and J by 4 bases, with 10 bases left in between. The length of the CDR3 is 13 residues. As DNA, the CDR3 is TGTGCCAGCAGGGAGGTAGGGTACAATGAGCAGTTCTTC. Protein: CASREVGYNEQFF.

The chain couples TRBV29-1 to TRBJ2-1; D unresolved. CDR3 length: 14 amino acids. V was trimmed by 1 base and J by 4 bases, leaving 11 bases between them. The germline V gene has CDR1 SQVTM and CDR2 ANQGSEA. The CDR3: CSVEGIPFYNEQFF. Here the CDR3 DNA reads TGCAGCGTTGAAGGCATTCCTTTTTACAATGAGCAGTTCTTC.

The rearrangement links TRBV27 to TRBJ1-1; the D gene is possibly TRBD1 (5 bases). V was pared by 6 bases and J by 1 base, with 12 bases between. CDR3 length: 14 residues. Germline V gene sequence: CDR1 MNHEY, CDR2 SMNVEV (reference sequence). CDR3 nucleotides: TGTGCCAGCAGCCGTCGACAGCGGAACACTGAAGCTTTCTTT. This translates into CASSRRQRNTEAFF.

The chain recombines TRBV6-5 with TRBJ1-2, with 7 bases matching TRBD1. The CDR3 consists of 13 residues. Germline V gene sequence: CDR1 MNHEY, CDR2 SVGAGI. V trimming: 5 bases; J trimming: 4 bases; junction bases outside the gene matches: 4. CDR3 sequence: CASSIDRVYGYTF. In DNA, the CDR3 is TGTGCCAGCAGTATCGACAGGGTCTATGGCTACACCTTC.

As DNA, the CDR3 is TGTGCCAGCAGTTACTCGAGAGCGGCGATATACTACGAGCAGTACTTC. Amino acids: CASSYSRAAIYYEQYF. This rearrangement joins TRBV6-5 to TRBJ2-7, with D tentatively TRBD2 (5 bases). V was cut by 0 bases and J by 3 bases, with 15 bases left in between. Germline-derived CDR1 and CDR2 are MNHEY and SVGAGI. The CDR3 totals 16 residues.

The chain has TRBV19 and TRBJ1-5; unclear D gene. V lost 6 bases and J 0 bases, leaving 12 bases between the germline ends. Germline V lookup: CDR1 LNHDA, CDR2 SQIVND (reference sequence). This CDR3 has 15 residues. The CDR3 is CASRSGRYSNQPQHF. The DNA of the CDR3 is TGTGCCAGTAGATCAGGACGGTATAGCAATCAGCCCCAGCATTTT.